The present T cell receptor beta chain was sequenced within a study of early T cells in non-severe SARS-CoV-2 infection listed by TCRdb under 2021. With regard to the full study: Because TCR sequencing was done on bulk RNA from unsorted whole blood, the alpha and beta chains could not be paired. Overall results and qualifications from the work: VDJdb matching was skewed toward anti-spike CD8 responses, so virus-specific expansions were likely underestimated and private and CD4 specificities were missed.

This was a case-control study nested in a cohort of healthcare workers in London, UK, who had nasopharyngeal swab PCR tests and blood samples taken every week. Healthcare workers were recruited between 23 and 31 March 2020, during the week of the UK lockdown, and were followed weekly for up to about 16 weeks. Preparation of the library involved 5' RACE. The run used a NextSeq 500. In the TCR library protocol, unique molecular identifiers were attached to individual cDNA molecules to correct for PCR bias and sequencing error. Both TCR alpha and beta chains were sequenced, and tight co-correlation was observed between alpha and beta sequence abundances in each sample. The study's processing was this. Decombinator V4 was used to annotate TCR sequences for V gene, J gene and CDR3. Expanded TCRs were defined as changing significantly between any two time points under a Poisson model with p below 0.0001. TCR abundances were normalised to the total number of TCRs sequenced per sample and expressed as counts per million. TRAV1-2 paired with TRAJ12, TRAJ20 or TRAJ33 defined MAIT TCRs, while TRAV10 paired with TRAJ18 defined iNKT TCRs. VDJdb, accessed 1 November 2021, was searched for CMV, EBV and SARS-CoV-2 annotated TCRs, excluding TCRs annotated for multiple antigens. In-frame beta chains were kept once TCRdb had trimmed the public reads at Q25 with fastp and called clones with MiXCR. Each CDR3 protein appears once, grouped with its most common genes and DNA. TCRdb, not the original authors, processed these V and J calls. The sample table records 55,000 to 75,000 distinct CDR3 sequences; around 13% of these occur just once. Together, the top ten hold roughly 1.2% of the sample.

This clonotype was observed at least ten times. Its target antigen remains unknown. Nothing much larger sits one base from this clone, and base qualities are not available. The CDR3 runs 12 residues from the cysteine to the phenylalanine. The DNA shown is the 36-base CDR3, in frame from base 1. Sequences SGHTA (CDR1) and FQGNSA (CDR2) are obtained from the germline V gene. V is clipped by 2 bases and J by 5 bases, and the sequence between their germline boundaries is 7 bases long. This clonotype was obtained from an adult who was a healthcare worker with PCR-confirmed SARS-CoV-2 infection or an uninfected control (not recorded which). This chain joins TRBV7-2 to TRBJ2-7; TRBD1 is possibly the D segment (5 matching bases). Sequencing was done on a sample of whole blood. The DNA sequence follows: TGTGCCAGCAGCTTATTCAGGGACGAGCAGTACTTC. This encodes CASSLFRDEQYF.